This passage covers 8 T cell receptor beta chains from one sample sequenced in a study of T cells in Graves' hyperthyroidism and ophthalmopathy. TCR beta CDR3 regions were amplified from RNA. First-round RT-PCR targeting the TCR CDR3 was performed with the HTBI primer set. MiXCR was run by TCRdb on the multiplex PCR reads, yielding one entry per CDR3 protein. The sample consists of about 380,000 distinct CDR3 sequences, 14% of them appearing once. The sequencing input was blood. These receptors originate from a woman in her sixties or seventies with Graves' hyperthyroidism.

The table lists this clonotype with many counts. V gene TRBV11-3 combines with J gene TRBJ2-3; D perhaps matches TRBD2 (6 bases). Germline V CDR1 and CDR2: SGHNT, YENEEA. V dropped 4 bases and J dropped 2 bases, with 13 bases sitting between them. The CDR3 length is 15 residues. The CDR3 DNA reads as TGTGCCAGCAGCTCGCGGGGAGGTCCCACAGATACGCAGTATTTT. Residues: CASSSRGGPTDTQYF. The full variable domain, with the rest looked up from reference TRBV11-3 and TRBJ2-3, is EAGVVQSPRYKIIEKKQPVAFWCNPISGHNTLYWYLQNLGQGPELLIRYENEEAVDDSQLPKDRFSAERLKGVDSTLKIQPAELGDSAVYLCASSSRGGPTDTQYFGPGTRLTVL.

Many counts were recorded for this clonotype. V gene TRBV2 combines with J gene TRBJ2-1; maybe TRBD2 (6 bases). Germline V gene sequence: CDR1 SNHLY, CDR2 FYNNEI. Trimming pared 6 bases from V and 5 bases from J, leaving 17 bases between. There are 15 residues in the CDR3. Here the CDR3 reads CASRVGGRLDNEQFF. The DNA of the CDR3 is TGTGCCAGCAGAGTCGGGGGACGTCTAGACAATGAGCAGTTCTTC.

There are many counts of this clonotype. V is TRBV6-1 and J is TRBJ2-1, with 10 positions matching TRBD2. The CDR3 runs to 16 residues. Germline CDR1 MNHNS, CDR2 SASEGT. Trimming cost V 6 bases and J 3 bases; bases outside gene matches: 8. In DNA form, the CDR3 reads TGTGCCAGCAGGGACCTAGCGGGAGTCATCTACAATGAGCAGTTCTTC. This translates into CASRDLAGVIYNEQFF.

This clonotype showed up many times. The chain combines TRBV2 with TRBJ2-7, with 8 bases identical to TRBD2. The CDR3 runs to 14 residues. Germline CDR1 reads SNHLY; CDR2 reads FYNNEI. Trimming cost V 3 bases and J 0 bases; bases outside gene matches: 1. The CDR3 spells CASSDTSGSYEQYF. The DNA for the CDR3 is TGTGCCAGCAGTGACACTAGCGGCTCCTACGAGCAGTACTTC. Full variable domain (missing parts from reference TRBV2 and TRBJ2-7): EPEVTQTPSHQVTQMGQEVILRCVPISNHLYFYWYRQILGQKVEFLVSFYNNEISEKSEIFDDQFSVERPDGSNFTLKIRSTKLEDSAMYFCASSDTSGSYEQYFGPGTRLTVT.

The chain is built from TRBV9 and TRBJ2-3; 7 bases map to TRBD2. With V trimmed by 3 bases and J by 0 bases, 7 bases remained unmatched. The CDR3 has 16 residues. CDR1 SGDLS and CDR2 YYNGEE come from the germline V gene. The CDR3 DNA reads as TGTGCCAGCAGCGACCTAGCGGCGCTTAGCACAGATACGCAGTATTTT. Protein: CASSDLAALSTDTQYF.

This clonotype was observed at least ten times. V and J are TRBV2 and TRBJ1-2, with unresolved D. Germline V lookup: CDR1 SNHLY, CDR2 FYNNEI. Trimming cost V 7 bases and J 5 bases, with 17 bases left between them. The CDR3 totals 14 residues. CDR3 amino acids: CASNKRRTGYGYTF. CDR3 DNA sequence: TGTGCCAGCAACAAACGGAGGACTGGTTATGGCTACACCTTC.

This clonotype appeared a few times. The chain links TRBV11-2 to TRBJ1-1, with D perhaps matching TRBD1 (5 bases). Germline CDR1 SGHAT, CDR2 FQNNGV. Trimming removed 6 bases from V and 8 bases from J, with 13 bases in between. The CDR3 covers 12 residues. This chain's CDR3 is CASSLWGEEAFF. CDR3 bases: TGTGCCAGCAGTTTGTGGGGGGAGGAAGCTTTCTTT.

This clonotype has just a few counts. A much larger clone is a single base away; this may be a read error. This rearrangement joins TRBV10-3 to TRBJ2-3, with D possibly matching TRBD2 (6 bases). The CDR3 has 14 amino acids. Germline V gives CDR1 ENHRY, CDR2 SYGVKD. Trimming pared 11 bases from V and 1 base from J, leaving 16 bases between. The CDR3 sequence is CASCSGIGTDTQYF. In DNA, the CDR3 is TGTGCCTCCTGTAGCGGAATCGGCACAGATACGCAGTATTTT.